Here is one T cell receptor (beta chain) with its context. The sample is drawn from a study of cytomegalovirus exposure and HLA in healthy donors. The PCR used 60 Vbeta and 13 Jbeta primers. Generated by immunoSEQ multiplex PCR, the TCRdb table keeps only in-frame clones and is missing some. The sample yields 70,000 to 85,000 clones, approximately 57% seen once. Sequenced sample: PBMCs. The sequence derives from a young man in good health and CMV-seropositive.

The CDR3 DNA reads as TGTGCCAGCAGTCAGCGGGGGGGGCTTGAGACCGGGGAGCTGTTTTTT. Protein product: CASSQRGGLETGELFF. This chain connects TRBV7-3 to TRBJ2-2, with TRBD2 matching over 10 bases. Germline lookup yields CDR1 SGHTA and CDR2 FQGTGA. V trimming: 6 bases; J trimming: 5 bases; junction bases outside the gene matches: 9. There are 16 residues in the CDR3.